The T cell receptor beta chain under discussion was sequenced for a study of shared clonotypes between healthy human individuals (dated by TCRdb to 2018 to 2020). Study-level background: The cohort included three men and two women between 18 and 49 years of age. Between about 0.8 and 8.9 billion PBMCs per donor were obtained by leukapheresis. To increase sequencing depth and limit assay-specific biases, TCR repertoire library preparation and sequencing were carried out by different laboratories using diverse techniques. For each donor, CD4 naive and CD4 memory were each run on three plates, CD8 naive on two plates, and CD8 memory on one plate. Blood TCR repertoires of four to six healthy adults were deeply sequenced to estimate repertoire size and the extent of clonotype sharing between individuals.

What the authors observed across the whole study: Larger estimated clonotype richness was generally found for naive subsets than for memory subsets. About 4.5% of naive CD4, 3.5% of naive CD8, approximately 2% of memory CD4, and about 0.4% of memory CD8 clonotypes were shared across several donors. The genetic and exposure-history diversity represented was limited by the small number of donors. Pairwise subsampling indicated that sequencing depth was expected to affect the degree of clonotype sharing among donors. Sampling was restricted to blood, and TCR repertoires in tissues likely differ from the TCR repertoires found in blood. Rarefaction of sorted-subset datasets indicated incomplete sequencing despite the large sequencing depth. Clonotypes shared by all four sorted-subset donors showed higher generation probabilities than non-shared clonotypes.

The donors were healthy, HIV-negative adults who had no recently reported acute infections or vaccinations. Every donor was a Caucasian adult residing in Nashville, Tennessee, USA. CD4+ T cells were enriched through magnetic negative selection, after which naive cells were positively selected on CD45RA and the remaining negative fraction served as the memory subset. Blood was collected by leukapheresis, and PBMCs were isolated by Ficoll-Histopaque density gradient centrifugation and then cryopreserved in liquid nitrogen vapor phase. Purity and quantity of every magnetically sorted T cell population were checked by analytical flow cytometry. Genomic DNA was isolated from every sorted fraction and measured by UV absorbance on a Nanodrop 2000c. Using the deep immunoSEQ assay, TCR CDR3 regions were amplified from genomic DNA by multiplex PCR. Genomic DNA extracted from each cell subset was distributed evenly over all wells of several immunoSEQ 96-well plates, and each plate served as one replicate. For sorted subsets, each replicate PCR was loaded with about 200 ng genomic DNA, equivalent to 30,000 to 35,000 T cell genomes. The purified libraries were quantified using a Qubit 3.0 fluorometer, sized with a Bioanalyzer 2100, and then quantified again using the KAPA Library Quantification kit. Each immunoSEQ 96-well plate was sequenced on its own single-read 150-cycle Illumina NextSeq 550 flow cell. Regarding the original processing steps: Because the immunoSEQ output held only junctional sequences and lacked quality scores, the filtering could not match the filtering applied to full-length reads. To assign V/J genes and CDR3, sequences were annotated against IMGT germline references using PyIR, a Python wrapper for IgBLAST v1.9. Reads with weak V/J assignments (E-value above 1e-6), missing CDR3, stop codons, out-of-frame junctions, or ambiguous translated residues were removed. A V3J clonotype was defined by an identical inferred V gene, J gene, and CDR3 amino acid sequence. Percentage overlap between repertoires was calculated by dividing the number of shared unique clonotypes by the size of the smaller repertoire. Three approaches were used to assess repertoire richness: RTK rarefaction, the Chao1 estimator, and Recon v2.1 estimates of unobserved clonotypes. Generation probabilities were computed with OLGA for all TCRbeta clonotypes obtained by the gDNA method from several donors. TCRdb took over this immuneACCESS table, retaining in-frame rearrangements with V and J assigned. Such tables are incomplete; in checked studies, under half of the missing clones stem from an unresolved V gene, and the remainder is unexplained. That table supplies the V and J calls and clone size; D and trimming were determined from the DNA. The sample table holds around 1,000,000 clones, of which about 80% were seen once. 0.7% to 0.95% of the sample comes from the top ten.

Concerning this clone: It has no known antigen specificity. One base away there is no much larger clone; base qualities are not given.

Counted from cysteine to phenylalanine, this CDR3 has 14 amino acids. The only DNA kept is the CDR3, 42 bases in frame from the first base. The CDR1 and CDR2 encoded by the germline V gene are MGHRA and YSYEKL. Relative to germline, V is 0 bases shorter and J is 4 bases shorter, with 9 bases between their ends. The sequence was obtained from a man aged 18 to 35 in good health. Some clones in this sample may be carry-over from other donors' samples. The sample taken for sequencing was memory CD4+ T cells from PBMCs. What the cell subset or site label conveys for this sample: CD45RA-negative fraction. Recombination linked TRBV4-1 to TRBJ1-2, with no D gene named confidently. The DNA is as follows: TGCGCCAGCAGCCAAGATTCAATCGGCTATGGCTACACCTTC. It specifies CASSQDSIGYGYTF.